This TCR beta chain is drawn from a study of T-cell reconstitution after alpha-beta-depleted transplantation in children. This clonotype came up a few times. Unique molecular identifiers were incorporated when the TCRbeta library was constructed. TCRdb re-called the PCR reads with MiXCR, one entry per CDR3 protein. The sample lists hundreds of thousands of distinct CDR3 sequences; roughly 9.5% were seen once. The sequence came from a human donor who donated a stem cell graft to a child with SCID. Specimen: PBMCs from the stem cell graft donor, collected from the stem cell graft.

CDR3 coding DNA: TGTGCCAGCAGACTGACTAGCGGGGGGCTCACAGATACGCAGTATTTT. Translation: CASRLTSGGLTDTQYF. V is TRBV12-3 or TRBV12-4 and J is TRBJ2-3; the match to TRBD2 covers 13 bases. The junction had 5 bases not matched to a gene; V was cut back by 6 bases and J by 2 bases. This CDR3 contains 16 residues.